This TCR beta chain is drawn from a study of T-cell memory formation after mild COVID-19 (dated by TCRdb to about 2021). Notes on the research overall: TCR sequence clusters from the two donors were found to be largely donor specific. Two young, previously healthy adult volunteers made up the cohort, one male and one female. In a couple of donors, T-cell clones that expanded and contracted after mild COVID-19 were followed by sequencing TCRalpha and TCRbeta repertoires longitudinally. The study at large found these results: The study covered only a couple of mild cases, and larger cohorts including severe cases with pre-infection samples were considered necessary. Contracting CD4+ clones were found mainly in CM and EM memory subsets, while CD8+ clones were enriched in EMRA. Some responding clones were detected in pre-infection memory, suggesting pre-existing cross-reactive memory T cells joined the SARS-CoV-2 response. Clones contracting from day 15 to 85 had balanced CD4/CD8 phenotypes, while a second wave expanding from day 15 to 37 was biased towards CD4+. SARS-CoV-2 specificity was not confirmed for the second-wave clones peaking on day 37.

CDR1 and CDR2, looked up from the germline V gene, are LGHNA and YSLEER. Trimming accounts for 0 bases at V and 4 bases at J, while the number of junction bases matched to no gene is 7. Its CDR3 holds 17 amino acids, cysteine through phenylalanine. CDR3 DNA only is kept here, 51 bases in frame from base 1. A remark on this clonotype: Its antigen is not yet known. No clone much larger than this one lies a single base away; base qualities are absent.

PBMCs were isolated by Ficoll-Paque density gradient centrifugation. Data came from an Illumina NovaSeq 6000. cDNA libraries for TCRalpha and TCRbeta were prepared by 5'RACE using constant-segment primers, with sample barcodes and unique molecular identifiers added. Trizol reagent was used to extract RNA from every sample. Amplification of the libraries took two PCR steps, and the second step added a second sample barcode plus Illumina TruSeq adapters. The libraries were sequenced on an Illumina NovaSeq using 2 x 150 bp paired-end reads. The paper's data handling went like this. Reads were demultiplexed and collapsed into UMI-guided consensus sequences with migec v1.2.7. With mixcr v2.1.11, UMI consensuses were aligned to TRA and TRB V and J templates and assembled into clonotypes. Expanded or contracted clonotypes were those called significant by both edgeR and NoisET, with noise models trained on biological replicates. For edgeR calls, the cutoffs were a false discovery rate-adjusted p below 0.01 and a log2 fold-change threshold of 1. As an exploratory analysis of dynamics, PCA with hierarchical clustering was applied to max-normalized trajectories of the 1000 most abundant clonotypes. Separately sequenced CD4+ and CD8+ repertoires were used to assign the CD4 or CD8 phenotype of responding clones. TCRdb redid the processing of the public reads, applying fastp at Q25 and MiXCR, and retained in-frame beta chains. Each entry is one CDR3 protein sequence, shown with its most common DNA and genes. These V and J calls derive from TCRdb rather than the authors' analysis. This sample lists 80,000 to 130,000 distinct CDR3 sequences; over 8.5% were detected once. The top ten constitute roughly two fifths of the sample.

Rearrangement joined TRBV4-3 to TRBJ2-5, and 11 junction bases match TRBD1. The sequenced sample consisted of PBMCs or a T cell subset sorted from them (not recorded which). The TCR originated in a man younger than 35 who had mild COVID-19 (a few samples of this study predate the infection). The sample titles of this study are shuffled in the database, so cell type and time point are left out; the donor was told from shared clones. The DNA reads TGCGCCAGCAGCCAAGAGCCCCGGGACAGGGGGTTAGAGACCCAGTACTTC. It translates to CASSQEPRDRGLETQYF.